This T cell receptor beta chain was sequenced in a study of T cell repertoires in cytomegalovirus infection. Study at large: An indication of both CMV infection and matching HLA type came from public TCR beta signatures. Findings and limits, study-wide: Cumulative public TCR beta family frequency identified CMV carriers with the relevant HLA. HLA-C-restricted TCR beta clonotypes specific for CMV led the ex vivo response.

This clonotype was detected a few times. What it recognizes is unknown. The CDR3 sequence is 14 residues long. CDR1 and CDR2 (germline): DFQATT, SNEGSKA (reference sequence). V trimming: 6 bases; J trimming: 5 bases; junction bases outside the gene matches: 7. TCRdb used MiXCR to reprocess the reads, holding one entry per CDR3 protein. This sample has around 530,000 distinct CDR3 sequences, with around 27% found just once. Sequenced material: PBMCs. The clonotype comes from a human donor in good health (CMV status not recorded). Some clones in this sample may be carry-over from other donors' samples. The genes are TRBV20-1 and TRBJ1-4; 9 bases are shared with TRBD1. The CDR3 region has the DNA TGCAGTGCATTCTCCACAGGGGGCAATGAAAAACTGTTTTTT. This gives the protein CSAFSTGGNEKLFF.